A selection of T cell receptor beta chains follows, all from one sample in a study of beta chain features in type 1 diabetes. Profiled with immunoSEQ multiplex PCR; TCRdb holds only in-frame clones, not every one. The sample has roughly 150,000 clones; approximately 8.4% are singletons. Material: central memory CD4+ T cells from blood. These receptors came from a woman aged 18-35 years in good health. Both conserved end residues are part of each CDR3. The D gene is left open where the match is weak. Clone size is not always given. Where it is, it says once, few, many or a class for expanded clones.

>.|TRBV27|few|TRBJ2-1
TGTGCCAGCAGTCCACAGTCCGGGACTCTCTCCTACAATGAGCAGTTCTTC
CASSPQSGTLSYNEQFF
>.|TRBV5-1|.|TRBJ2-7
TGCGCCAGCAGCTTGGGACAGATCTCCTACGAGCAGTACTTC
CASSLGQISYEQYF
>.|TRBV19|.|TRBJ1-5
TGTGCCAGTAGTAGTCAAGCGTTTAGCAATCAGCCCCAGCATTTT
CASSSQAFSNQPQHF
>.|TRBV27|.|TRBJ1-5
TGTGCCAGCAGTGCCCGAGGGTACCAGCCCCAGCATTTT
CASSARGYQPQHF
>.|TRBV5-1|few|TRBJ1-1
TGCGCCAGCAGCTTGGGGGGGGGAATCCTGAACACTGAAGCTTTCTTT
CASSLGGGILNTEAFF
>.|TRBV2|few|TRBJ2-1
TGTGCCAGCAGAACGGGGTTTTCCTACAATGAGCAGTTCTTC
CASRTGFSYNEQFF
>TRBD2|TRBV7-9|few|TRBJ2-5
TGTGCCAGCAGCTTGGGACTAGCGGAAGAGACCCAGTACTTC
CASSLGLAEETQYF
>TRBD2|TRBV30|.|TRBJ2-1
TGTGCCTGGAATTCGGGGGGGTACCAAGAAGCCCATGAGCAGTTCTTC
CAWNSGGYQEAHEQFF
>TRBD1|TRBV29-1|.|TRBJ1-2
TGCAGCGTTGGGACAGGGACCTATGGCTACACCTTC
CSVGTGTYGYTF
>.|TRBV7-9|many|TRBJ2-1
TGTGCCAGCAGCTTAGAACAGGACCTAAACCGGTTCTTC
CASSLEQDLNRFF
>TRBD2|TRBV5-1|few|TRBJ2-5
TGCGCCAGCAGCTCCGGACTAGCGGGAAGTCTTAAAGAGACCCAGTACTTC
CASSSGLAGSLKETQYF
>TRBD1|TRBV30|few|TRBJ2-7
TGTGCCTGGAGGGGACAGGGATCCTACGAGCAGTACTTC
CAWRGQGSYEQYF
>.|TRBV30|.|TRBJ2-3
TGTGCCTGGAGTCTAAGCGCGACCCAGGATACGCAGTATTTT
CAWSLSATQDTQYF
>.|TRBV15|.|TRBJ1-5
TGTGCCACCAGCAGACAACTCGGGAATAACAATCAGCCCCAGCATTTT
CATSRQLGNNNQPQHF
>.|TRBV6-1|few|TRBJ2-5
TGTGCCAGCAGTGGGGGGTGGGGGACTGGGACCCAGTACTTC
CASSGGWGTGTQYF
>.|TRBV2|.|TRBJ1-1
TGTGCCAGCGGGGCTGACAGATCGAACACTGAAGCTTTCTTT
CASGADRSNTEAFF
>.|TRBV30|few|TRBJ1-5
TGTGCCTGGAGTGGGGCGGGTCAGCCCCAGCATTTT
CAWSGAGQPQHF
>.|TRBV5-1|.|TRBJ2-2
TGCGCCAGCAAGGAACAGGCTACGAACACCGGGGAGCTGTTTTTT
CASKEQATNTGELFF
>TRBD1|TRBV2|few|TRBJ2-5
TGTGCCAGCAGCAGACAGGGGGTGGAGGAGACCCAGTACTTC
CASSRQGVEETQYF
>TRBD2|TRBV4-2|.|TRBJ2-3
TGTGCCAGCAGCCCGGGGGGGCCTGAAGATACGCAGTATTTT
CASSPGGPEDTQYF
>.|TRBV12-5|.|TRBJ1-1
TGTGCTACTAAACAGAACTTAGGTACTGAAGCTTTCTTT
CATKQNLGTEAFF
>.|TRBV5-8|few|TRBJ1-5
TGTGCCAGCAGCCCCTCCCGGAATCAGCCCCAGCATTTT
CASSPSRNQPQHF
>TRBD1|TRBV6-6|few|TRBJ1-5
TGTGCCAGCAGTTACAGAGGGGGCGATAATCAGCCCCAGCATTTT
CASSYRGGDNQPQHF